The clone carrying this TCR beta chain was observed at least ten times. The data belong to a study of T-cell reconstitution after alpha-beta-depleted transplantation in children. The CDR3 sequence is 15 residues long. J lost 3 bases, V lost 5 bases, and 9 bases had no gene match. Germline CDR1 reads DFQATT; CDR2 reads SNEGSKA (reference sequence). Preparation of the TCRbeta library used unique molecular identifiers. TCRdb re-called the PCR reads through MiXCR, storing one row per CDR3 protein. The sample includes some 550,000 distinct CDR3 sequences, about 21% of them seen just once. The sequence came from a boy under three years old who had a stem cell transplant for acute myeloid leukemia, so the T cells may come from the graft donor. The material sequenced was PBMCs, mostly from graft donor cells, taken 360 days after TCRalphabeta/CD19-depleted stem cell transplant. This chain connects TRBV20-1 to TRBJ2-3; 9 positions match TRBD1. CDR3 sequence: CSAPLQGAVTDTQYF. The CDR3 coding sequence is TGCAGTGCTCCCTTACAGGGGGCTGTGACAGATACGCAGTATTTT.